This TCR beta chain was profiled in a study of shared T cell receptors in the human thymus. This clone is a singleton in its sample. The germline CDR1 and CDR2 sequences are MNHEY and SVGAGI. V dropped 7 bases and J dropped 5; count of bases not matched to a gene: 9. The CDR3 is 14 amino acids. TCRdb's copy holds only in-frame clones and misses some; the assay was immunoSEQ multiplex PCR. The data show approximately 400,000 clones, 95% seen once. Input material: thymocytes. The V call is TRBV6-5, the J call TRBJ2-5, with 8 positions matching TRBD2. This sequence originates from a human donor. The CDR3 sequence: CASKGERERETQYF. The CDR3 bases are TGTGCCAGCAAGGGGGAGCGGGAGAGGGAGACCCAGTACTTC.